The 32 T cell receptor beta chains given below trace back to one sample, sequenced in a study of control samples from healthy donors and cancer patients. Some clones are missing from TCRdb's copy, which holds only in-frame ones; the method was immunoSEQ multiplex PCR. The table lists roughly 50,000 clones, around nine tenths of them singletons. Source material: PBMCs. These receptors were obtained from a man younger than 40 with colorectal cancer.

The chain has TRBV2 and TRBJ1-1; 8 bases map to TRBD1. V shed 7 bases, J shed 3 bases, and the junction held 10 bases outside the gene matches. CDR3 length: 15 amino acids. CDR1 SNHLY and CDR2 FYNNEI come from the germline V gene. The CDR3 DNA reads TGTGCCAGCACTTGGACAGGGACTGGGGACACTGAAGCTTTCTTT. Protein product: CASTWTGTGDTEAFF.

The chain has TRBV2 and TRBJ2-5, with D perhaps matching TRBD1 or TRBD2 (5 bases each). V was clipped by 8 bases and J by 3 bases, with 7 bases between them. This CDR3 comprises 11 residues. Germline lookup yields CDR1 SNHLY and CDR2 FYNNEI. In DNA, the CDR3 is TGTGCCAGCGGGACCGAAGAGACCCAGTACTTC. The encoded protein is CASGTEETQYF. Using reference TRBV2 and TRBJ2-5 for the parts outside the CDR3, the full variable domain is EPEVTQTPSHQVTQMGQEVILRCVPISNHLYFYWYRQILGQKVEFLVSFYNNEISEKSEIFDDQFSVERPDGSNFTLKIRSTKLEDSAMYFCASGTEETQYFGPGTRLLVL.

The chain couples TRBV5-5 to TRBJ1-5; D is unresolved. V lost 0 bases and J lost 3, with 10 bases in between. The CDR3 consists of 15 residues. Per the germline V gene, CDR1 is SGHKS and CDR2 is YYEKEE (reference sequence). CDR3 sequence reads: CASSLEAGYNQPQHF. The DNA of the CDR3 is TGTGCCAGCAGCTTGGAGGCGGGTTACAATCAGCCCCAGCATTTT. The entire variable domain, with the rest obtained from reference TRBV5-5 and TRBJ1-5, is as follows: DAGVTQSPTHLIKTRGQQVTLRCSPISGHKSVSWYQQVLGQGPQFIFQYYEKEERGRGNFPDRFSARQFPNYSSELNVNALLLGDSALYLCASSLEAGYNQPQHFGDGTRLSIL.

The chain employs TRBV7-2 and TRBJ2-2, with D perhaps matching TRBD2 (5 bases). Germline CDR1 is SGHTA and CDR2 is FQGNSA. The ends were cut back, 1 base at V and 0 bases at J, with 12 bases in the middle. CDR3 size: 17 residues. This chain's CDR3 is CASSLVQLASNTGELFF. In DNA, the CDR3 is TGTGCCAGCAGCTTAGTCCAGCTAGCCTCGAACACCGGGGAGCTGTTTTTT.

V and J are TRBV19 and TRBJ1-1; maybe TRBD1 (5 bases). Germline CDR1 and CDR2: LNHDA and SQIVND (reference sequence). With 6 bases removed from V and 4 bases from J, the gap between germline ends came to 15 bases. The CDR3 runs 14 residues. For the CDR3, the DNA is TGTGCCAGTAGGCAGGGACCTAGGAGCACTGAAGCTTTCTTT. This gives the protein CASRQGPRSTEAFF.

CDR3 sequence reads: CASSPTGEYTEAFF. The CDR3 DNA reads as TGTGCCAGCAGCCCGACAGGCGAATACACTGAAGCTTTCTTT. The chain carries TRBV7-2 and TRBJ1-1; weak D call: TRBD1 (6 bases). V was pared by 5 bases and J by 3 bases, with 13 bases between. The CDR3 totals 14 residues. Per germline, CDR1 SGHTA and CDR2 FQGNSA.

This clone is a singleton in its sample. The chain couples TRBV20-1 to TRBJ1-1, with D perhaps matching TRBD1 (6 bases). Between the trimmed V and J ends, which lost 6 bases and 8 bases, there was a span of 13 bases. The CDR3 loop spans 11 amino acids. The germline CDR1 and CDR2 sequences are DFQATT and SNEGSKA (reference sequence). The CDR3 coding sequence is TGCAGTGCCGCGCCAGGGGAAGAAGCTTTCTTT. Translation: CSAAPGEEAFF.

CDR3 DNA sequence: TGTGCCAGCAGCTTTGGACTAGCGGGTTTCGATACGCAGTATTTT. As protein: CASSFGLAGFDTQYF. The V gene is TRBV7-2, the J gene TRBJ2-3; 11 bases are shared with TRBD2. This CDR3 has 15 amino acids. Germline V lookup: CDR1 SGHTA, CDR2 FQGNSA. V gave up 3 bases and J gave up 6 bases; unmatched junction bases: 5.

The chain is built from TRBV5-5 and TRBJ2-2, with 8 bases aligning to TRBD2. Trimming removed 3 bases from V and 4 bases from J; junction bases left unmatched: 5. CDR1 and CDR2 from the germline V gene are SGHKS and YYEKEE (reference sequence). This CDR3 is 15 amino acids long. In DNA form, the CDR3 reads TGTGCCAGCAGCTATCGACTAGCGAGCACCGGGGAGCTGTTTTTT. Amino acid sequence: CASSYRLASTGELFF.

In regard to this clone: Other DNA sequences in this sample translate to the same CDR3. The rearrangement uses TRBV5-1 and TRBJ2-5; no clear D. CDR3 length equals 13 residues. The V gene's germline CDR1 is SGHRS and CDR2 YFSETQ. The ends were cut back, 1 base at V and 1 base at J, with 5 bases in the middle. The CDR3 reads CASSLNIQETQYF. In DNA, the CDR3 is TGCGCCAGCAGCTTGAATATCCAAGAGACCCAGTACTTC.

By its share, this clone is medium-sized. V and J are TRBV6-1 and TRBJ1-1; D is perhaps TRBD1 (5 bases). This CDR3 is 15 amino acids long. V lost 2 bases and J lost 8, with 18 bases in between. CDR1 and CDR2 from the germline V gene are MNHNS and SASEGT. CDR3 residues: CASSELEEGNSEAFF. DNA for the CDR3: TGTGCCAGCAGTGAACTTGAGGAGGGGAATTCCGAAGCTTTCTTT.

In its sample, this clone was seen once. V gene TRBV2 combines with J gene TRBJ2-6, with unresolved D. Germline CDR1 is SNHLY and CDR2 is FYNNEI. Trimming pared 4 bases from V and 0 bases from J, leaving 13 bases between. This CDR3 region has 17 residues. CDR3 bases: TGTGCCAGCAGTGGACGTTATCTGGCCTCTGGGGCCAACGTCCTGACTTTC. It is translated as CASSGRYLASGANVLTF.

CDR3 sequence: CASSFVAGTDTQYF. As DNA, the CDR3 is TGTGCCAGCAGTTTCGTTGCAGGGACAGATACGCAGTATTTT. The chain recombines TRBV28 with TRBJ2-3, with TRBD1 as a possible D gene (5 bases). CDR3 size: 14 residues. V dropped 3 bases and J dropped 3 bases, with 10 bases sitting between them. Germline V lookup: CDR1 MDHEN, CDR2 SYDVKM.

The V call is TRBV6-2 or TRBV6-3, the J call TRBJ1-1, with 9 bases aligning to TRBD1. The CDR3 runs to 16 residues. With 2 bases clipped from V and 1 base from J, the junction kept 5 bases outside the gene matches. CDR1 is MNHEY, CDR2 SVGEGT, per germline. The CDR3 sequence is CASSYSGTGWNTEAFF. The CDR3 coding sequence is TGTGCCAGCAGTTACAGCGGGACAGGGTGGAACACTGAAGCTTTCTTT.

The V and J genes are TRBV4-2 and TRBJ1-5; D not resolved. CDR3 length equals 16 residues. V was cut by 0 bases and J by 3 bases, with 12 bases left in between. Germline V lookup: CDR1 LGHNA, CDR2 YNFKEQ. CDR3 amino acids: CASSQEVGQNNQPQHF. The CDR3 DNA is TGTGCCAGCAGCCAAGAGGTTGGCCAAAACAATCAGCCCCAGCATTTT.

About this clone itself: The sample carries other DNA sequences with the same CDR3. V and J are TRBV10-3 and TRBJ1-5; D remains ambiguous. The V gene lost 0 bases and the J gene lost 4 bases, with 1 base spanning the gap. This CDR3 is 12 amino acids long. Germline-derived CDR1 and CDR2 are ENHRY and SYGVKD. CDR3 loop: CAISESNQPQHF. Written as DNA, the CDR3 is TGTGCCATCAGTGAGTCGAATCAGCCCCAGCATTTT.

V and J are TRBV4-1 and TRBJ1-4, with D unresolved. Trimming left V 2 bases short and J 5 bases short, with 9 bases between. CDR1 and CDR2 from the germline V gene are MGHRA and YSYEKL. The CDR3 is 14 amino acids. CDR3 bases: TGCGCCAGCAGCCAATCCCGGATCAATGAAAAACTGTTTTTT. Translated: CASSQSRINEKLFF.

CDR3 nucleotide sequence: TGTGCCAGCAGTTACTCGGCAGCGACCCTGGGTTCACCCCTCCACTTT. Translated, it gives CASSYSAATLGSPLHF. J is TRBJ1-6 and V is TRBV6-5; D is uncertain. This CDR3 is 16 amino acids long. The ends were cut back, 0 bases at V and 9 bases at J, with 15 bases in the middle. The germline gives CDR1 MNHEY, CDR2 SVGAGI.

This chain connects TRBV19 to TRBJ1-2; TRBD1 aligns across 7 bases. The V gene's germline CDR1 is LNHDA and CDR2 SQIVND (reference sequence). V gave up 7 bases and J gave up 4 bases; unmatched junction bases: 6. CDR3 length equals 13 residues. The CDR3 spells CASTPDRIYGYTF. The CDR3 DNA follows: TGTGCCAGTACCCCGGACAGGATCTATGGCTACACCTTC. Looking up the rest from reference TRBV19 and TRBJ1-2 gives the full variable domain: DGGITQSPKYLFRKEGQNVTLSCEQNLNHDAMYWYRQDPGQGLRLIYYSQIVNDFQKGDIAEGYSVSREKKESFPLTVTSAQKNPTAFYLCASTPDRIYGYTFGSGTRLTVV.

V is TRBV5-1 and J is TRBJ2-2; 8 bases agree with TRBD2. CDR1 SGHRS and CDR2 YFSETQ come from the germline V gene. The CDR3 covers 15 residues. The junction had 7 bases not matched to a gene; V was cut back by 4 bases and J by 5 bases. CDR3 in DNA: TGCGCCAGCAGCCTCAGCGGGGGACTTACCGGGGAGCTGTTTTTT. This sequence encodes CASSLSGGLTGELFF.

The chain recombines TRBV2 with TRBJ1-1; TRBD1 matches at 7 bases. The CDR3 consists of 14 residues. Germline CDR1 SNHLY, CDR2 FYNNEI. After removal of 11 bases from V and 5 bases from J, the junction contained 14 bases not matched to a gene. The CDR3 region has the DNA TGTGCCTTTACCCTTCGGACAGGTGATACTGAAGCTTTCTTT. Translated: CAFTLRTGDTEAFF. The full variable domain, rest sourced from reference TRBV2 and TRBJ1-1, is EPEVTQTPSHQVTQMGQEVILRCVPISNHLYFYWYRQILGQKVEFLVSFYNNEISEKSEIFDDQFSVERPDGSNFTLKIRSTKLEDSAMYFCAFTLRTGDTEAFFGQGTRLTVV.

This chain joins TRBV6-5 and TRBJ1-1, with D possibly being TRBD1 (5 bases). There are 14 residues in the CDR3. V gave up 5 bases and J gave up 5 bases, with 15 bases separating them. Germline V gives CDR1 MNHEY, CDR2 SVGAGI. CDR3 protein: CASSTSNRGTEAFF. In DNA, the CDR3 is TGTGCCAGCAGTACTTCCAATAGGGGTACTGAAGCTTTCTTT.

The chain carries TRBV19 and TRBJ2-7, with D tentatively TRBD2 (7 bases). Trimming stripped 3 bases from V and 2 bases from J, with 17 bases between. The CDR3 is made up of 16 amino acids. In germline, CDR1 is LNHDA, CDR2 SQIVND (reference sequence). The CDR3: CASSIIGGDTTYEQYF. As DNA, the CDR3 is TGTGCCAGTAGTATCATAGGGGGGGACACAACCTACGAGCAGTACTTC. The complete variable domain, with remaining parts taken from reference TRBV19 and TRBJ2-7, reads DGGITQSPKYLFRKEGQNVTLSCEQNLNHDAMYWYRQDPGQGLRLIYYSQIVNDFQKGDIAEGYSVSREKKESFPLTVTSAQKNPTAFYLCASSIIGGDTTYEQYFGPGTRLTVT.

CDR3 region: CASSFVTNTIYF. The CDR3 nucleotides read TGTGCCAGCAGCTTCGTGACAAACACCATATATTTT. The chain combines TRBV7-9 with TRBJ1-3; the D is unclear. V was pared by 3 bases and J by 6 bases, with 6 bases between. The germline V gene encodes CDR1 SEHNR and CDR2 FQNEAQ (reference sequence). This CDR3 has 12 amino acids. Together with reference TRBV7-9 and TRBJ1-3, the CDR3 gives the full variable domain: DTGVSQNPRHKITKRGQNVTFRCDPISEHNRLYWYRQTLGQGPEFLTYFQNEAQLEKSRLLSDRFSAERPKGSFSTLEIQRTEQGDSAMYLCASSFVTNTIYFGEGSWLTVV.

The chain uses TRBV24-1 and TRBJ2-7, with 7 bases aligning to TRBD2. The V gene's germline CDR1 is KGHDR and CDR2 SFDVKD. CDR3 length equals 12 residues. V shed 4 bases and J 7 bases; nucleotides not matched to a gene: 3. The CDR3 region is CATSDQGGEQYF. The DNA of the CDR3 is TGTGCCACCAGTGACCAGGGAGGGGAGCAGTACTTC.

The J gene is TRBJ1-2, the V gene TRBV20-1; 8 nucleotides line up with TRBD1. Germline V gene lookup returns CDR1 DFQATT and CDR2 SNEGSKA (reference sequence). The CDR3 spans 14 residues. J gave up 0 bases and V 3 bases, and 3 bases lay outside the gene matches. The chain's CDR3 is CSASDRGANYGYTF. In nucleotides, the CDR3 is TGCAGTGCTAGTGACAGGGGTGCTAACTATGGCTACACCTTC.

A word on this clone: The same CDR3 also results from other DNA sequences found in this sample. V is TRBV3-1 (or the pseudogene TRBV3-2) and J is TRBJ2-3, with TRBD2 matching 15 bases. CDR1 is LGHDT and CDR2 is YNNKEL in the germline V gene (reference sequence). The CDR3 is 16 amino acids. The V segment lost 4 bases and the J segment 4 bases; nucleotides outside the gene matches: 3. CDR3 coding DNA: TGTGCCAGCAGCCGGGGACTAGCGGGGGGATCAGATACGCAGTATTTT. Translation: CASSRGLAGGSDTQYF.

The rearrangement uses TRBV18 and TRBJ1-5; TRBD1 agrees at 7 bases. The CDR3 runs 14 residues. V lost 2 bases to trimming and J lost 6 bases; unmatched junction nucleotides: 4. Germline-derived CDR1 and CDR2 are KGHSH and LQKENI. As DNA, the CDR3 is TGTGCCAGCTCACCAAGACAGGGTAGTCAGCCCCAGCATTTT. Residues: CASSPRQGSQPQHF.

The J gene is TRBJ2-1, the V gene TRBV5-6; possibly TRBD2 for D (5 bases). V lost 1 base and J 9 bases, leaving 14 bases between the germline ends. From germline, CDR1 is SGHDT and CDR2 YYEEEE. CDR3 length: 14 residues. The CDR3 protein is CASSLSPYAGEQFF. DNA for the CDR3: TGTGCCAGCAGCTTGTCCCCGTACGCGGGTGAGCAGTTCTTC.

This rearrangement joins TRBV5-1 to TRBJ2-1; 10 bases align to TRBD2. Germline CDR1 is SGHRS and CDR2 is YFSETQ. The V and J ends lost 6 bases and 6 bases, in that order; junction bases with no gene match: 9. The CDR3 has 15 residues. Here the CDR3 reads CASNRAGGLGNEQFF. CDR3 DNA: TGCGCCAGCAACCGAGCGGGGGGGCTAGGCAATGAGCAGTTCTTC.

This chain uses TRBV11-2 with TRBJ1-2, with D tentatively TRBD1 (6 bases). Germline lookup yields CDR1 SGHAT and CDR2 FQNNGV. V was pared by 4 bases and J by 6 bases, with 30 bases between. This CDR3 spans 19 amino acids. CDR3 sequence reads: CASSSLRGGGLKRKDGYTF. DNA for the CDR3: TGTGCCAGCAGCTCCCTTAGAGGGGGGGGTCTCAAGAGGAAGGATGGCTACACCTTC. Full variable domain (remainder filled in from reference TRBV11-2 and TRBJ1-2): EAGVAQSPRYKIIEKRQSVAFWCNPISGHATLYWYQQILGQGPKLLIQFQNNGVVDDSQLPKDRFSAERLKGVDSTLKIQPAKLEDSAVYLCASSSLRGGGLKRKDGYTFGSGTRLTVV.

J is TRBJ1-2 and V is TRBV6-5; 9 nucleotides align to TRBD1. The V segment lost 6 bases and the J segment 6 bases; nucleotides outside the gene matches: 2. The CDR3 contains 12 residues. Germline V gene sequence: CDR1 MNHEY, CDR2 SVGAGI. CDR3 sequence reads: CASRRTGDGYTF. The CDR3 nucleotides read TGTGCCAGCAGAAGGACAGGGGATGGCTACACCTTC.